The clone carrying this T cell receptor beta chain is medium-sized within its sample. Its antigen is not identified. This record belongs to a study of T cell clonality in common variable immunodeficiency. Sequenced by immunoSEQ multiplex PCR; TCRdb stores in-frame clones only, minus some. In total the sample includes several thousand clones, none of them seen once. General observations from the study: In common variable immunodeficiency, TCR beta chains reportedly carried fewer deletions and N-nucleotide insertions.

Sequenced material: peripheral blood mononuclear cells. The receptor was derived from a human donor with common variable immunodeficiency.

CDR3 DNA, as far as it was read: TGTGCCAGCCTAGGGGCCTACGAG. The encoded protein is CASLGAYE. The full-length CDR3 reads as CASLGAYEQYF. The chain has TRBV7-9 and TRBJ2-7; a weak D match, TRBD1 (5 bases). Read sequence stops 3 residues before the CDR3 end, and the germline J gene provides the missing end. Trimming took off 8 bases at V and 2 bases at J, with 7 bases between the two ends. Germline CDR1 and CDR2: SEHNR and FQNEAQ (reference sequence). The CDR3 totals 11 residues.